This record looks at one T cell receptor beta chain sequence and its context. This sample is part of a study of blood T cell repertoires in COVID-19. In the study overall: Acute and convalescent COVID-19 samples came from the United States, Italy and Spain. The cDNA or gDNA used as material had been derived from T cells, B-cell-depleted T cells, or PBMCs.

The trim removed 7 bases at V and 1 base at J, leaving 3 bases unmatched. The germline V gene encodes CDR1 KGHDR and CDR2 SFDVKD. The CDR3 runs 15 residues. Some clones are missing from TCRdb's copy, which holds only in-frame ones; the method was immunoSEQ multiplex PCR. Of about 110,000 clones listed, about two thirds were seen once; the top ten hold 0.65% to 0.95%. The rearrangement uses TRBV24-1 and TRBJ2-1, with TRBD2 identical over 10 bases. This clonotype was sampled from a human donor with acute or convalescent COVID-19. The donor label of this sample is uncertain. What was sequenced was peripheral blood. The CDR3 bases are TGTGCCACCAGCCAACTAGCGGGGTCCTACAATGAGCAGTTCTTC. Translating it yields CATSQLAGSYNEQFF.